This TCR beta chain was captured in a study of blood T cell repertoires in COVID-19. At the level of the study: Both acute and convalescent COVID-19 samples were obtained from the United States, Italy and Spain.

This study enrolled people aged about 18 to 100 from approximately 24 US geographic areas. Either two negative PCRs, clearance, or symptom resolution qualified Cohort 3 donors as recovered. Source study methods: Counts of nucleated cells, estimated from reference gene primer amplification, were obtained. TCRdb's copy holds only in-frame clones and misses some; the assay was immunoSEQ multiplex PCR. For V, J and clone size, that table is used; D and trimming come from the DNA. The sample includes a few hundred thousand clones, approximately 90% seen only once; the top ten take around 1%. The V end lost 5 bases, the J end lost 8 bases, and 10 bases lay between the germline ends. Germline lookup yields CDR1 SGHTA and CDR2 FQGTGA. The CDR3 has 13 amino acids. This clone was seen only a few times.

This rearrangement joins TRBV7-3 to TRBJ2-6; D gene uncertain. The material sequenced was PBMCs or T cells enriched from blood (not recorded which). The clonotype originates from a man younger than 30 who had recovered from COVID-19. Here the CDR3 DNA reads TGTGCCAGCAGCCCCCTCGGTCCCAACGTCCTGACTTTC. Translating gives CASSPLGPNVLTF.